This T cell receptor beta chain is drawn from a study of CD8 T cells in Susac syndrome (dated by TCRdb to between 2017 and 2020). About the full investigation: Whether CD8+ T cell activation and differentiation in Susac syndrome was antigen driven was tested using repertoire sequencing. The research as a whole found: The number of individuals in the TCR sequencing and HLA analysis was recognized as being relatively small.

Peripheral blood CD8+ and CD4+ T cells from healthy donors, Susac syndrome patients and multiple sclerosis patients were profiled by high-throughput TCR beta sequencing. Treatment-naive patients with stable or active relapsing-remitting disease fulfilling revised McDonald criteria were used as multiple sclerosis controls. Bulk CD8+ and CD4+ T cells were purified magnetically by negative isolation, whereas CD8+ TEMRA cells were enriched by FACS. Blood was drawn into EDTA tubes, processed within 24 hours, and PBMCs were isolated by density gradient centrifugation. PBMCs intended for TCR sequencing were frozen in liquid nitrogen and were later thawed in a 37 degrees C water bath. The sorted or isolated CD4+, CD8+ and CD8+ TEMRA cells had a purity of 90% or higher. RNA was extracted with the RNeasy kit and 0.5 to 1 ug was reverse transcribed using random hexamers. The immunoSEQ multiplex PCR assay, which covers 54 Vbeta and 13 Jbeta segments, was used to amplify TCR beta CDR3 regions. To correct PCR amplification bias, a synthetic template baseline was used for both primer optimization and computational correction. The published analysis was carried out like this. Reads were annotated to V, D and J genes per IMGT and analyzed with immunoSEQ Analyzer, keeping only productive sequences. Clonality was calculated as one minus the Shannon entropy normalized by log2 of the number of productive unique sequences. For each patient and control, public and private clones were evaluated among the 100 most prevalent clones. Susac-specific clones were defined as absent from healthy and MS cohorts, some 1,000 published viral clones and other ImmuneACCESS disease sequences. In TCRdb, the public reads were trimmed at Q25 with fastp and aligned with MiXCR, with productive beta chains retained. When rows share a CDR3 protein, they turn into one entry using the most common DNA and genes. The authors' filters were not applied to this entry. This sample is represented by roughly 200,000 distinct CDR3 sequences; around 93% of them were singletons. 0.082% of the sample lies in the top ten.

As regards this clonotype: Its antigen is currently not known. Base qualities are not recorded, but no much larger clone differs from it by a single base.

V is cut by 3 bases and J by 12 bases, and the space between the germline ends is 14 bases. The germline V gene provides CDR1 SQVTM and CDR2 ANQGSEA. The CDR3 contains 11 residues, cysteine and phenylalanine counted. The kept DNA is CDR3 alone, 33 bases in frame from the first base. The sequence was obtained from a human donor with multiple sclerosis. Recombination joined TRBV29-1 with TRBJ1-1; TRBD1 is possibly the D segment (5 matching bases). Sample: CD4+ T cells from PBMCs. Here is the DNA: TGCAGCGTTGACACGGCAGGGAGAACTTTCTTT. Translated, it reads CSVDTAGRTFF.